Here is one T cell receptor (beta chain) with its context. Its target antigen remains unknown. No much larger clone exists at a distance of one base, and base qualities are not known. Spanning cysteine to phenylalanine, the CDR3 consists of 17 amino acids. Only the CDR3 part of the read is kept: 51 bases, read in frame from the first base. Between the V and J ends, shortened by 5 bases and 0 bases respectively, the junction contains 19 bases. CDR1 and CDR2 are read off the germline V gene (reference sequence) as SEHNR and FQNEAQ. The library was produced with the immunoSEQ multiplex PCR assay. Here the immuneACCESS table is served through TCRdb, limited to in-frame sequences with V and J called. Missing clones are a known gap in these copies; in checked studies unresolved V genes cover under half, and the rest lacks a known reason. This sample is represented by 40,000 to 50,000 clones; over 90% of them were singletons. Around 20% of the sample comes from the top ten.

These data come from a study of control samples from healthy donors and cancer patients (dated by TCRdb to the early 2020s). What was sequenced was PBMCs. This receptor was identified in a woman aged 45 to 65 with head and neck cancer. The chain joins TRBV7-9 to TRBJ1-2; the D segment could be TRBD1, given 5 matching bases. The CDR3 here reads CASSPRPGLSPNYGYTF. The base sequence is TGTGCCAGCAGCCCCCGTCCGGGACTCTCACCTAACTATGGCTACACCTTC.